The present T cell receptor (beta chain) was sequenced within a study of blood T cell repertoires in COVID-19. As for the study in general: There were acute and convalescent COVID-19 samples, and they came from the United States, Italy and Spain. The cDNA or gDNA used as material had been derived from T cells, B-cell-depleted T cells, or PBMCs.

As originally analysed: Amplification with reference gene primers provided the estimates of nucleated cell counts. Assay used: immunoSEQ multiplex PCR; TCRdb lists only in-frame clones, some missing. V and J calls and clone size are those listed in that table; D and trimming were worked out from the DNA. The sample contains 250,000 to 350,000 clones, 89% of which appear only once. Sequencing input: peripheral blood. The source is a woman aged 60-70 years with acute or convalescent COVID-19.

CDR3 in DNA: TGTGCCAGCTCATCAGACCGAGGTGCGCTTGAAGCTTTCTTT. This gives the protein CASSSDRGALEAFF. J is TRBJ1-1 and V is TRBV18; D not resolved. The CDR3 totals 14 residues. The germline V gene has CDR1 KGHSH and CDR2 LQKENI. The ends were cut back, 5 bases at V and 7 bases at J, with 17 bases in the middle.